This T cell receptor (beta chain) was documented in a study of CD8 T cells in Susac syndrome. The V gene's germline CDR1 is MGHDK and CDR2 SYGVNS. The CDR3 runs 16 residues. Trimming shortened V by 0 bases and J by 9 bases, and 15 bases separated the two germline ends. RNA totalling roughly 0.45 to 1 ug underwent reverse transcription with random hexamers. Amplification of the TCR beta CDR3 was carried out by immunoSEQ multiplex PCR, which spanned a total of 54 Vbeta and 13 Jbeta segments. TCRdb passed the immunoSEQ multiplex PCR reads through MiXCR, listing each CDR3 protein once. The table records approximately 220,000 distinct CDR3 sequences, 95% of them present only once. The multiple sclerosis control group consisted of treatment-naive patients whose relapsing-remitting disease, which was either stable or active, fulfilled revised McDonald criteria.

The gene calls are TRBV25-1 and TRBJ1-6; D is perhaps TRBD1 (6 bases). What was sequenced was CD4+ T cells from PBMCs. This receptor was obtained from a human donor with multiple sclerosis. CDR3: CASSEYQGTQASPLHF. The DNA of the CDR3 is TGTGCCAGCAGTGAATATCAGGGGACACAAGCTTCACCCCTCCACTTT. The full variable domain, with the rest looked up from reference TRBV25-1 and TRBJ1-6, is EADIYQTPRYLVIGTGKKITLECSQTMGHDKMYWYQQDPGMELHLIHYSYGVNSTEKGDLSSESTVSRIRTEHFPLTLESARPSHTSQYLCASSEYQGTQASPLHFGNGTRLTVT.